Below, 22 T cell receptor beta chains from the same sample are listed, as sequenced in a study of metastatic and nonmetastatic thyroid tumors (dated by TCRdb to about 2020). No treatment had been received by any patient before thyroid surgery. To prepare the library, PCR was applied. The sequencing machine was an Illumina HiSeq 4000. TCRdb trimmed the raw reads at Q25, called clones with MiXCR and kept productive beta chains. The sample table records roughly 20,000 clones; about 20% of these occur just once. Of the sample, about 8.6% falls within the top ten clones. The specimen sequenced was adjacent normal tissue. These TCRs come from a female donor with papillary thyroid cancer or a benign thyroid nodule (not recorded which). Some clones in this sample may be carry-over from other donors' samples.

Sample share makes this clone medium-sized (0.01 to 0.1%). The V and J genes are TRBV4-2 and TRBJ2-7; the D is unclear. This CDR3 contains 15 residues. Germline CDR1 reads LGHNA; CDR2 reads YNFKEQ. With 0 bases removed from V and 0 bases from J, the gap between germline ends came to 9 bases. The CDR3 region is CASSQDRSSSYEQYF. The CDR3 DNA is TGTGCCAGCAGCCAAGACCGCAGCAGCTCCTACGAGCAGTACTTC.

A remark on this clone: Germline is not matched at one junction end, which may reflect a read error. The chain links TRBV28 to TRBJ2-2; D is possibly TRBD1 or TRBD2 (6 bases each). CDR1 and CDR2 from the germline V gene are MDHEN and SYDVKM. CDR3 length equals 14 residues. CDR3 amino acids: CASITNRVGGELFF. In DNA, the CDR3 is TGTGCCAGCATAACCAACAGGGTTGGCGGGGAGCTGTTCTTT.

This clone was counted at least ten times. The chain uses TRBV7-9 and TRBJ2-3; no clear D. Germline loops: CDR1 SEHNR, CDR2 FQNEAQ (reference sequence). V was clipped by 8 bases and J by 0 bases, with 9 bases between them. The CDR3 extends over 13 amino acids. The CDR3 DNA is TGTGCCAGCGGAGTATTAAGCACAGATACGCAGTATTTT. Its translation is CASGVLSTDTQYF. The full variable domain, completed using reference TRBV7-9 and TRBJ2-3, is DTGVSQNPRHKITKRGQNVTFRCDPISEHNRLYWYRQTLGQGPEFLTYFQNEAQLEKSRLLSDRFSAERPKGSFSTLEIQRTEQGDSAMYLCASGVLSTDTQYFGPGTRLTVL.

This sequence joins TRBV5-1 and TRBJ1-1, with TRBD1 matching 8 bases. Germline V gene data show CDR1 as SGHRS and CDR2 as YFSETQ. J lost 5 bases, V lost 8 bases, and 11 bases had no gene match. This CDR3 is built from 14 residues. The CDR3 nucleotides read TGCGCCAGTTCCCCGTCAGACAGGGGAACTGAAGCTTTCTTT. It yields the protein CASSPSDRGTEAFF.

This clone has just a few counts. This chain links TRBV2 with TRBJ1-2; D possibly corresponds to TRBD1 (6 bases). CDR3 size: 11 residues. V was clipped by 8 bases and J by 3 bases, with 7 bases between them. Germline CDR1 SNHLY, CDR2 FYNNEI. The CDR3 region has the DNA TGTGCCAGCCAGGGGTACTATGGCTACACCTTC. It translates to CASQGYYGYTF.

The chain links TRBV6-5 to TRBJ1-5; a weak D match, TRBD1 (5 bases). V shed 2 bases and J shed 6 bases, with 11 bases lying between them. The CDR3 runs 14 residues. Germline V gene data show CDR1 as MNHEY and CDR2 as SVGAGI. As DNA, the CDR3 is TGTGCCAGCAGTTACCCCGGCGGGGGTCAGCCCCAGCATTTT. It translates to CASSYPGGGQPQHF.

J is TRBJ1-4 and V is TRBV18; 9 bases align to TRBD1. Germline loops: CDR1 KGHSH, CDR2 LQKENI. V trimming: 4 bases; J trimming: 8 bases; junction bases outside the gene matches: 8. The CDR3 extends over 15 amino acids. The CDR3 spells CASSRRDREIEKLFF. The CDR3, as DNA: TGTGCCAGCTCACGACGGGACAGGGAGATAGAAAAACTGTTTTTT.

V is TRBV28 and J is TRBJ2-5; D possibly corresponds to TRBD1 (6 bases). The CDR3 sequence is 16 residues long. V was shortened by 4 bases and J by 2 bases, with 17 bases between the two germline ends. Looked up from germline, CDR1 is MDHEN and CDR2 is SYDVKM. In DNA, the CDR3 is TGTGCCAGCAGTTCTCTCACCACAGGGCCACAAGAGACCCAGTACTTC. Translation: CASSSLTTGPQETQYF.

This clone was seen only a few times. The rearrangement uses TRBV6-4 and TRBJ1-5, with D uncertain. V lost 3 bases, J lost 9 bases, and 15 bases lay in between. The germline CDR1 and CDR2 sequences are MRHNA and SNTAGT. The CDR3 runs to 14 residues. CDR3 coding DNA: TGTGCCAGCAGTGAGGACTGGTTATGGTCGCCCCAGCATTTT. It translates to CASSEDWLWSPQHF.

Relative to its sample, this clone is medium-sized (0.01 to 0.1%). The chain employs TRBV6-1 and TRBJ2-5; 12 positions match TRBD1. The V gene end was trimmed by 11 bases and the J gene end by 5 bases; junction bases not matched to a gene: 9. CDR3 length equals 14 residues. Germline V gene data show CDR1 as MNHNS and CDR2 as SASEGT. The CDR3 reads CAAGDRGREETQYF. In DNA form, the CDR3 reads TGTGCCGCTGGGGACAGGGGGCGGGAGGAGACCCAGTACTTC.

This clone was counted between two and nine times. The chain links TRBV6-1 to TRBJ1-1, with D possibly TRBD1 on 5 matching bases. The CDR3 is 14 residues long. The V end was cut by 6 bases, the J end by 2 bases, with 13 bases between. Germline CDR1 reads MNHNS; CDR2 reads SASEGT. The CDR3 here is CASSHSQANTEAFF. The DNA of the CDR3 is TGTGCCAGCAGCCACTCACAGGCTAACACTGAAGCTTTCTTT.

This clone was counted a few times. The V and J genes are TRBV10-3 and TRBJ2-7, with D unresolved. The CDR3 has 11 residues. The V gene lost 2 bases and the J gene lost 5 bases, with 4 bases spanning the gap. CDR1 is ENHRY and CDR2 is SYGVKD in the germline V gene. The CDR3 nucleotides read TGTGCCATCAGTGAGAGGGACGAGCAGTACTTC. It encodes CAISERDEQYF.

The chain has TRBV11-2 and TRBJ1-2; D may be TRBD1 (6 bases). This CDR3 region has 14 residues. V was trimmed by 0 bases and J by 8 bases, leaving 13 bases between them. The germline V gene encodes CDR1 SGHAT and CDR2 FQNNGV. For the CDR3, the DNA is TGTGCCAGCAGCTTAGAACGGGCAGGGGCCGGCTACACCTTC. It specifies CASSLERAGAGYTF.

Concerning this clone: The junction does not match germline at one end; this may be a read error. In DNA form, the CDR3 reads TGTGCCAGCAGCTTGGCAGGGCGTTCGTACGATCAGTACTTC. As protein: CASSLAGRSYDQYF. The rearrangement links TRBV7-2 to TRBJ2-7; D perhaps matches TRBD1 (5 bases). Germline loops: CDR1 SGHTA, CDR2 FQGNSA. This CDR3 has 14 residues.

This clone was seen a few times. This sequence joins TRBV2 and TRBJ1-5, with a possible D match to TRBD1 (5 bases). Trimming removed 3 bases at V and 10 bases at J, with 19 bases between. Germline V CDR1 and CDR2: SNHLY, FYNNEI. The CDR3 extends over 15 amino acids. The CDR3 here is CASSEYQGANIPQHF. CDR3 bases: TGTGCCAGCAGTGAGTATCAGGGCGCAAATATACCCCAGCATTTT.

This clone is large. V gene TRBV4-3 combines with J gene TRBJ1-5; no firm D call. Per the germline V gene, CDR1 is LGHNA and CDR2 is YSLEER. Trimming left V 7 bases short and J 1 base short, with 14 bases between. The CDR3 loop spans 15 amino acids. CDR3: CASTPDRESNQPQHF. In nucleotides, the CDR3 is TGCGCCAGCACCCCCGACCGGGAAAGCAATCAGCCCCAGCATTTT.

The genes are TRBV5-1 and TRBJ1-2; D call uncertain. CDR1 SGHRS and CDR2 YFSETQ come from the germline V gene. V lost 4 bases, J lost 4 bases, and 11 bases lay in between. The length of the CDR3 is 13 residues. In DNA form, the CDR3 reads TGCGCCAGCAGCCCGTATCGCACCTATGGCTACACCTTC. Amino acid sequence: CASSPYRTYGYTF. The whole variable domain, filled in from reference TRBV5-1 and TRBJ1-2, reads KAGVTQTPRYLIKTRGQQVTLSCSPISGHRSVSWYQQTPGQGLQFLFEYFSETQRNKGNFPGRFSGRQFSNSRSEMNVSTLELGDSALYLCASSPYRTYGYTFGSGTRLTVV.

Comment on this clone: A much larger clone lies one base from this, so it may be a read error. At the DNA level, this CDR3 is encoded by other sequences in the same sample as well. The V and J genes are TRBV6-2 or TRBV6-3 and TRBJ1-5; tentative D call: TRBD1 (6 bases). The germline gives CDR1 MNHEY, CDR2 SVGEGT. The CDR3 consists of 13 residues. Trimming removed 6 bases at V and 3 bases at J, with 9 bases between. In DNA form, the CDR3 reads TGTGCCAGCAGCTACAGGGACAATCAGCCCCAGCATTTT. Translation gives CASSYRDNQPQHF.

This clone was picked up a small number of times. The V call is TRBV12-3 or TRBV12-4, the J call TRBJ1-3, with D unresolved. The CDR3 covers 16 residues. V dropped 3 bases and J dropped 0 bases, with 12 bases sitting between them. CDR3 in DNA: TGTGCCAGCAGTTTCGCCGGCCGCGGCTCTGGAAACACCATATATTTT. As protein: CASSFAGRGSGNTIYF.

In its sample, this clone was seen many times. This may arise from a read error, as a much more abundant clone is one base away. Different DNA sequences within this sample yield the same CDR3. J is TRBJ2-7 and V is TRBV7-2; D possibly corresponds to TRBD2 (6 bases). Germline V CDR1 and CDR2: SGHTA, FQGNSA. This CDR3 has 14 amino acids. Between the trimmed V and J ends, which lost 5 bases and 3 bases, there was a span of 14 bases. CDR3 amino acids: CASSLSGRIYEQYF. As DNA, the CDR3 is TGTGCCAGCAGCCTTAGCGGCAGAATCTACGAGCAGTACTTC. Together with reference TRBV7-2 and TRBJ2-7, the CDR3 gives the full variable domain: GAGVSQSPSNKVTEKGKDVELRCDPISGHTALYWYRQSLGQGLEFLIYFQGNSAPDKSGLPSDRFSAERTGGSVSTLTIQRTQQEDSAVYLCASSLSGRIYEQYFGPGTRLTVT.

The CDR3 reads CASSLAPTLVDTQYF. CDR3 nucleotides: TGTGCCAGCAGCTTAGCTCCTACCCTAGTGGATACGCAGTATTTT. The chain is built from TRBV7-2 and TRBJ2-3; D is ambiguous. Germline-derived CDR1 and CDR2 are SGHTA and FQGNSA. The V and J ends lost 0 bases and 6 bases respectively, with 13 bases between them. CDR3 length: 15 residues.

V is TRBV5-1 and J is TRBJ1-5; D call uncertain. Trimming shortened V by 0 bases and J by 3 bases, and 10 bases separated the two germline ends. Germline loops: CDR1 SGHRS, CDR2 YFSETQ. The CDR3 has 15 residues. For the CDR3, the DNA is TGCGCCAGCAGCTTGGTAGGGAACAACAATCAGCCCCAGCATTTT. This gives the protein CASSLVGNNNQPQHF.